This T cell receptor (beta chain) came from a study of cytomegalovirus exposure and HLA in healthy donors. On this clone itself: Its antigen is unidentified.

General study results and limits: It emerged from a later analysis that several of the most significant clusters appeared to be linked to common viral pathogens. Among TCR beta chains, those listed as cytomegalovirus-associated numbered roughly 150.

Germline V gene data show CDR1 as LNHNV and CDR2 as YYDKDF (reference sequence). Between the trimmed V and J ends, which lost 0 bases and 9 bases, there was a span of 16 bases. CDR3 size: 15 residues. All donors participated as healthy donors of bone marrow. 60 Vbeta and 13 Jbeta primers were used in PCR. Source study methods: There were tens of millions of unique TCR beta chains by a later count, and some 10 million of them were shared. Libraries were prepared by immunoSEQ multiplex PCR; TCRdb keeps only in-frame clonotypes and omits some of them. Clone size and V and J calls were adopted from that table, with D and trimming inferred from the DNA. In the table there are 150,000 to 200,000 clones, 70% of which are singletons.

The genes are TRBV15 and TRBJ2-3, with D perhaps TRBD2 (5 bases). The receptor's source is a man younger than 35 in good health and CMV-seropositive. The sample consisted of PBMCs. In nucleotides, the CDR3 is TGTGCCACCAGCAGAGAAGGCACCCCCGGAGGCACGCAGTATTTT. Translating it yields CATSREGTPGGTQYF.